This TCR beta chain derives from a study of T cell changes during pregnancy in multiple sclerosis. V lost 0 bases and J lost 3, with 12 bases in between. This CDR3 comprises 15 residues. CDR1 is SNHLY, CDR2 FYNNEI, per germline. Libraries were prepared by immunoSEQ multiplex PCR; TCRdb keeps only in-frame clonotypes and omits some of them. The top ten clones hold 0.78% of a sample with 95,000 to 110,000 clones, less than 95% of them seen once. The sequencing used peripheral blood, collected in the third trimester of pregnancy. This chain uses TRBV2 with TRBJ2-7; the D gene is possibly TRBD2 (6 bases). The sequence came from a female donor in good health, enrolled as a control in a pregnancy study. The CDR3 coding sequence is TGTGCCAGCAGTGAAGCCGGAGGGGCCGGCTACGAGCAGTACTTC. It translates to CASSEAGGAGYEQYF. Filled out from reference TRBV2 and TRBJ2-7, the complete variable domain reads EPEVTQTPSHQVTQMGQEVILRCVPISNHLYFYWYRQILGQKVEFLVSFYNNEISEKSEIFDDQFSVERPDGSNFTLKIRSTKLEDSAMYFCASSEAGGAGYEQYFGPGTRLTVT.